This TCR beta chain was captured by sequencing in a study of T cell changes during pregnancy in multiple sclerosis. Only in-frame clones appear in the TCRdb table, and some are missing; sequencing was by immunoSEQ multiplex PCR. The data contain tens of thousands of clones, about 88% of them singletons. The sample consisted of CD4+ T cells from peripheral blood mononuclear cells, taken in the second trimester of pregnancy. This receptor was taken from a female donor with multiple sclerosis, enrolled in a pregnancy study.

The CDR3 DNA follows: TGTGCCAGCAGCCGTGGCGGATACGAGCAGTACTTC. It specifies CASSRGGYEQYF. The V and J genes are TRBV2 and TRBJ2-7; no clear D. V was clipped by 6 bases and J by 4 bases, with 10 bases between them. Germline V gives CDR1 SNHLY, CDR2 FYNNEI. This CDR3 is 12 amino acids long.